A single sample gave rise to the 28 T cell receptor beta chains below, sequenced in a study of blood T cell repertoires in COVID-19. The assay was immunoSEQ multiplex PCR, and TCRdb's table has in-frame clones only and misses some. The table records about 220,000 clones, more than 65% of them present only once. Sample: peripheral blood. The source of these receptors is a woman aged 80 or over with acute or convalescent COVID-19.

CDR3 region: CASSPTGVETQYF. The DNA for the CDR3 is TGTGCCAGCAGTCCAACAGGGGTAGAGACCCAGTACTTC. The V and J genes are TRBV7-3 and TRBJ2-5, with TRBD1 matching 7 bases. V was clipped by 6 bases and J by 4 bases; unmatched bases: 5. The CDR3 is made up of 13 amino acids. CDR1 is SGHTA, CDR2 FQGTGA, per germline.

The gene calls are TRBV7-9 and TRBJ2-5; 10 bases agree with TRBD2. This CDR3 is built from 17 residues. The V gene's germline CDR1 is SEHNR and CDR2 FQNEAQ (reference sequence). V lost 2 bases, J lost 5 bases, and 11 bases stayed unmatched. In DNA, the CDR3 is TGTGCCAGCAGCTTAATACCGGGACTAGCGCAGGGGGAGACCCAGTACTTC. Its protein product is CASSLIPGLAQGETQYF.

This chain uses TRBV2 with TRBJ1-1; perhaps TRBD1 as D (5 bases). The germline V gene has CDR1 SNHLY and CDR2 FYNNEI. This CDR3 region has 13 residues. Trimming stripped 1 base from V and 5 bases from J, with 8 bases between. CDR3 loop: CASSEEGLTEAFF. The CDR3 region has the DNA TGTGCCAGCAGTGAAGAGGGGTTGACTGAAGCTTTCTTT.

CDR3 sequence: CASSLSGSRQISPLHF. The DNA for the CDR3 is TGTGCCAGCAGTTTATCCGGCTCCCGACAGATTTCACCCCTCCACTTT. The V gene is TRBV27, the J gene TRBJ1-6; the D gene is possibly TRBD1 (5 bases). CDR3 length equals 16 residues. Germline-derived CDR1 and CDR2 are MNHEY and SMNVEV (reference sequence). Trimming cost V 0 bases and J 9 bases, with 15 bases left between them.

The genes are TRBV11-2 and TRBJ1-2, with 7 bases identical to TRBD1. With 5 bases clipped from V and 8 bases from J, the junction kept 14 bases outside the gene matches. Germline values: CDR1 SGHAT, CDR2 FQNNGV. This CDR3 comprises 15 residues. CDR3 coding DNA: TGTGCCAGCAGCCCCCTTTCGGGGACAGCGAAGGGCTACACCTTC. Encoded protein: CASSPLSGTAKGYTF.

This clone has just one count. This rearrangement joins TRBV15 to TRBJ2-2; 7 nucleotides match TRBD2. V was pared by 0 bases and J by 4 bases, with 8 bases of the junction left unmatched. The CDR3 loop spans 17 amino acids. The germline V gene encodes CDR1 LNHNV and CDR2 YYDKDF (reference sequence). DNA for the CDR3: TGTGCCACCAGCAGAGATCGGGGGGTCTTGGGCACCGGGGAGCTGTTTTTT. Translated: CATSRDRGVLGTGELFF.

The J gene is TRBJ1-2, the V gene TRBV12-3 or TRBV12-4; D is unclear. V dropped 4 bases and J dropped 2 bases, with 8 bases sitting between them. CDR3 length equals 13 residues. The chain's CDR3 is CASSWHQNYGYTF. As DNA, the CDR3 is TGTGCCAGCAGTTGGCACCAAAACTATGGCTACACCTTC.

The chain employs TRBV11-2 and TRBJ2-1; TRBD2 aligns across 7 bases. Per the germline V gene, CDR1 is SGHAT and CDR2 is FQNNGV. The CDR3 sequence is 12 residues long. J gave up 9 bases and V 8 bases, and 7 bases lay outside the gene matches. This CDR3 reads CASGWGGREQFF. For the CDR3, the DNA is TGTGCCAGCGGATGGGGGGGACGTGAGCAGTTCTTC.

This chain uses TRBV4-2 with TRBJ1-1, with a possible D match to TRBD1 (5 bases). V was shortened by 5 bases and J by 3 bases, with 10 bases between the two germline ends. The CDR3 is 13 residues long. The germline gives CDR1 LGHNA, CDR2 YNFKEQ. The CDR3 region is CASSGGGYTEAFF. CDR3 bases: TGTGCCAGCAGCGGGGGAGGTTACACTGAAGCTTTCTTT.

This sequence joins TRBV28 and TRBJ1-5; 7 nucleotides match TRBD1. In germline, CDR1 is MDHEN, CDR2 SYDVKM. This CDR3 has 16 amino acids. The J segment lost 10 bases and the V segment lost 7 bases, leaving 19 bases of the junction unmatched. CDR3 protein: CASMTFRDSQSGPQHF. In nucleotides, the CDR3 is TGTGCCAGCATGACGTTCAGGGACAGTCAATCAGGACCCCAGCATTTT.

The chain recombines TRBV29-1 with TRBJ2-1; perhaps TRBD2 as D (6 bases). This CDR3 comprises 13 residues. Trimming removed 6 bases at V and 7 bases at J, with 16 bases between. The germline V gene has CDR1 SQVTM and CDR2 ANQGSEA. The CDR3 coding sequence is TGCAGCGTCGGACAAGCGGGCGGGAATGAGCAGTTCTTC. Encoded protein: CSVGQAGGNEQFF.

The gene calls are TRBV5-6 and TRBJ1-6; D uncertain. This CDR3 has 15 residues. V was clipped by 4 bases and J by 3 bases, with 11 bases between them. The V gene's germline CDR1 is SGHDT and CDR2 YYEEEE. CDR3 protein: CASSSVGIYNSPLHF. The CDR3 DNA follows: TGTGCCAGCAGCAGCGTGGGTATCTATAATTCACCCCTCCACTTT.

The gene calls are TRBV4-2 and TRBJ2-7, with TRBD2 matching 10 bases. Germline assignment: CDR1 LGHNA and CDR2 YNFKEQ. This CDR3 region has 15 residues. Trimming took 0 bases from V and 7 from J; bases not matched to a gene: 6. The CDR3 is CASSQDTSGALEQYF. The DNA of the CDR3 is TGTGCCAGCAGCCAAGATACTAGCGGGGCGCTTGAGCAGTACTTC.

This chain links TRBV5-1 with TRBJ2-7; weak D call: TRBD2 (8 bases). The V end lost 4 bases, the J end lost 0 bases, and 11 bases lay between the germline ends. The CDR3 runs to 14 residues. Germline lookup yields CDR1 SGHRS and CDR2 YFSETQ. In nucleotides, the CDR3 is TGCGCCAGCAGCCGGGAGGGGGCCTCCTACGAGCAGTACTTC. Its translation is CASSREGASYEQYF. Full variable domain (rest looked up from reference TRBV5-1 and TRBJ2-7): KAGVTQTPRYLIKTRGQQVTLSCSPISGHRSVSWYQQTPGQGLQFLFEYFSETQRNKGNFPGRFSGRQFSNSRSEMNVSTLELGDSALYLCASSREGASYEQYFGPGTRLTVT.

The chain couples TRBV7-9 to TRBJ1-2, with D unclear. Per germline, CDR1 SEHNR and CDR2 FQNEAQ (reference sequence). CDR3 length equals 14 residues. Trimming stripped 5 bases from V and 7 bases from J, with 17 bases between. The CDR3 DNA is TGTGCCAGCAGCGTGACTCCCGGGATTCGTGGCTACACCTTC. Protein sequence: CASSVTPGIRGYTF.

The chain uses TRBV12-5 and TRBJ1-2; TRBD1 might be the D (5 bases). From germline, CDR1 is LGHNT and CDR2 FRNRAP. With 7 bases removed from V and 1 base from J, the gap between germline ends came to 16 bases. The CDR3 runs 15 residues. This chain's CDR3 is CASALWGGLNYGYTF. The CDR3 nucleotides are TGTGCTAGTGCCCTATGGGGGGGACTTAACTATGGCTACACCTTC.

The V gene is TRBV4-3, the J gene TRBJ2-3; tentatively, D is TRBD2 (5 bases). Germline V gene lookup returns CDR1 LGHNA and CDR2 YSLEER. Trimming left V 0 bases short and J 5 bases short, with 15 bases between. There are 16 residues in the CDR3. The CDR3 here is CASSQESSLGKDTQYF. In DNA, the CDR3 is TGCGCCAGCAGCCAAGAGTCCTCTCTCGGGAAAGATACGCAGTATTTT.

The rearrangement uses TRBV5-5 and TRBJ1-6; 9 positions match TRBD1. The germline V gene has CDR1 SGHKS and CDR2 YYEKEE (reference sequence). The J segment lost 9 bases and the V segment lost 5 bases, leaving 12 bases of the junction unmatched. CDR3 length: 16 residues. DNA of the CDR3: TGTGCCAGCAGTCTTTCCCCGGGACAGGGCATTTCACCCCTCCACTTT. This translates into CASSLSPGQGISPLHF.

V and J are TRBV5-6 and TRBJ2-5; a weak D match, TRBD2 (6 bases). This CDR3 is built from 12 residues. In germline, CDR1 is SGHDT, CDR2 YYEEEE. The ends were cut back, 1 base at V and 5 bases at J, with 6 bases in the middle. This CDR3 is CASSLREETQYF. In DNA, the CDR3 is TGTGCCAGCAGCTTGCGGGAGGAGACCCAGTACTTC.

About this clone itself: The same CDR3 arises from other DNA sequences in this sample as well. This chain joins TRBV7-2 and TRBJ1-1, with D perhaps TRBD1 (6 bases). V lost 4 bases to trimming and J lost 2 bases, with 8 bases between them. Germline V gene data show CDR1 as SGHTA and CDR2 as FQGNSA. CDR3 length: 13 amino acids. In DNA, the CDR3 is TGTGCCAGCAGCTCACAGGGAAACACTGAAGCTTTCTTT. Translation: CASSSQGNTEAFF.

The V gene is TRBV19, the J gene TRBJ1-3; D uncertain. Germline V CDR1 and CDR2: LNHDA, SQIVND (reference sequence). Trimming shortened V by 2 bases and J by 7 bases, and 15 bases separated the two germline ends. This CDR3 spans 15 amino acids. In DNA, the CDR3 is TGTGCCAGTAGTATACCTCGGCCCGCCGGGAACACCATATATTTT. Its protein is CASSIPRPAGNTIYF.

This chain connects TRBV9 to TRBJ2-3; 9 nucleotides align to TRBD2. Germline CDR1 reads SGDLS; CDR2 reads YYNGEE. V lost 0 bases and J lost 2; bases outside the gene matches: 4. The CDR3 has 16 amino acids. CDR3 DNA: TGTGCCAGCAGCGTAGAAGCGGGGGGACTCACAGATACGCAGTATTTT. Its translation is CASSVEAGGLTDTQYF.

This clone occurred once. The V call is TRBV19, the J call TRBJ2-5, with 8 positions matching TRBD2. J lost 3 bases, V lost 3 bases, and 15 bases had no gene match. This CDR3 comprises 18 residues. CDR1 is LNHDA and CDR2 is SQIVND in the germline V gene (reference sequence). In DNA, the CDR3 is TGTGCCAGTAGTATGAACCGCGGGGGGCTAAAGGGGGAAGAGACCCAGTACTTC. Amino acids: CASSMNRGGLKGEETQYF.

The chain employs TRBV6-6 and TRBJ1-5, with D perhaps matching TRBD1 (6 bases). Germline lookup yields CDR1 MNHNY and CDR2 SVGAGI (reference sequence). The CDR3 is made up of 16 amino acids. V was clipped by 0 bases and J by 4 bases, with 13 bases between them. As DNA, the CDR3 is TGTGCCAGCAGTTACTCAGGTATGACAGGAAATCAGCCCCAGCATTTT. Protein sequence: CASSYSGMTGNQPQHF.

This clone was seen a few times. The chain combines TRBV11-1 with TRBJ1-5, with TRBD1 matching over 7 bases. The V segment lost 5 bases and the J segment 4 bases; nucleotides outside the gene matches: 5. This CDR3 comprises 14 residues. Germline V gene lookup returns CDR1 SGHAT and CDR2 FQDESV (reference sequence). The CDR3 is CASSPGDSNQPQHF. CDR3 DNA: TGTGCCAGCAGCCCCGGGGACAGTAATCAGCCCCAGCATTTT.

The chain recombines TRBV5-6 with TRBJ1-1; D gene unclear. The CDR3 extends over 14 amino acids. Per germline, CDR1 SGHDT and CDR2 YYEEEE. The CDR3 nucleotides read TGTGCATCGGGCCGACAAGGGAGGAACACTGAAGCTTTCTTT. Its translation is CASGRQGRNTEAFF.

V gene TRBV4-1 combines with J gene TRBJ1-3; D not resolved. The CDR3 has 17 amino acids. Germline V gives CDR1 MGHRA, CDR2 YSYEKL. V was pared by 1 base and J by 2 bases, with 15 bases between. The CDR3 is CASSQVGFGGTGNTIYF. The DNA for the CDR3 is TGCGCCAGCAGCCAAGTTGGTTTTGGAGGGACTGGAAACACCATATATTTT.

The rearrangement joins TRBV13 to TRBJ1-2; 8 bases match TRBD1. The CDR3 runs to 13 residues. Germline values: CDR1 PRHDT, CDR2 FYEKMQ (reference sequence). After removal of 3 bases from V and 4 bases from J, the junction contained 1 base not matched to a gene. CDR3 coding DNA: TGTGCCAGCAGCTTCCAGGGGGCCTATGGCTACACCTTC. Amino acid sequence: CASSFQGAYGYTF. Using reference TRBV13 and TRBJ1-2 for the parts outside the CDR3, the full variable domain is AAGVIQSPRHLIKEKRETATLKCYPIPRHDTVYWYQQGPGQDPQFLISFYEKMQSDKGSIPDRFSAQQFSDYHSELNMSSLELGDSALYFCASSFQGAYGYTFGSGTRLTVV.